Following are 5 T cell receptor beta chains from one sample sequenced in a study of blood T cells in healthy people across ages (dated by TCRdb to about 2015). The library relied on 5' RACE. The reads were generated on an Illumina HiSeq 2500. A second PCR of roughly 7 to 12 cycles was run with a J-beta primer mix and a sample-barcoded 5' primer. TCRdb cleaned the public reads at Q25 with fastp, built clones with MiXCR and kept in-frame beta chains. Every entry covers one CDR3 protein and lists the most common genes and DNA from its rows. In all, the sample holds about 1.5 million distinct CDR3 sequences, and 42% of those were seen once. Of the sample, 7.9% falls within the top ten clones. The sequenced sample consisted of blood. Receptors were obtained from a woman younger than 30 in good health.

This clonotype was picked up one time. The V gene is TRBV19, the J gene TRBJ2-1, with D perhaps given as TRBD1 or TRBD2 (5 bases each). The V end was cut by 7 bases, the J end by 4 bases, with 14 bases between. Germline V CDR1 and CDR2: LNHDA, SQIVND (reference sequence). The CDR3 contains 14 residues. The chain's CDR3 is CASTEGRSYNEQFF. CDR3 nucleotides: TGTGCCAGTACCGAGGGACGGTCATACAATGAGCAGTTCTTC.

V is TRBV5-5 and J is TRBJ1-5; 8 bases are shared with TRBD1. The CDR3 totals 14 residues. Losses at the gene ends were 5 bases for V and 6 bases for J; bases not matched to a gene: 7. CDR1 is SGHKS and CDR2 is YYEKEE in the germline V gene (reference sequence). The CDR3 sequence: CASRTGADSQPQHF. The CDR3 bases are TGTGCCAGCAGGACAGGGGCGGACAGTCAGCCCCAGCATTTT.

In this sample, this clonotype turned up a few times. Its ends do not fully match the called genes, so a read error is possible. The chain employs TRBV7-7 and TRBJ2-5; 7 nucleotides match TRBD2. The CDR3 extends over 15 amino acids. Germline values: CDR1 SSHAT, CDR2 FNYEAQ (reference sequence). For the CDR3, the DNA is TGTGCTAGCAGCTTGACTAGCCAATTTCAAGAGACCCAGTACTTC. Translated: CASSLTSQFQETQYF.

Ten or more counts support this clonotype. This chain joins TRBV29-1 and TRBJ2-5; D not certain. The V gene lost 4 bases and the J gene lost 2 bases, with 11 bases spanning the gap. CDR1 and CDR2 from the germline V gene are SQVTM and ANQGSEA. There are 13 residues in the CDR3. CDR3 DNA sequence: TGCAGCGTTGTTCTTCGTACACAAGAGACCCAGTACTTC. It is translated as CSVVLRTQETQYF.

This clonotype was seen a handful of times. The chain combines TRBV4-1 with TRBJ2-1; 11 nucleotides agree with TRBD2. Losses at the gene ends were 2 bases for V and 3 bases for J; bases not matched to a gene: 6. Germline V gives CDR1 MGHRA, CDR2 YSYEKL. The CDR3 runs 17 residues. The CDR3 DNA reads as TGCGCCAGCAGCCAAAGAACCGGGACTAGCGGCTACAATGAGCAGTTCTTC. Translation gives CASSQRTGTSGYNEQFF.